What follows is one T cell receptor beta chain and its context. This clone came up many times. Its antigen target is currently unknown. No base qualities exist here, and no much larger clone lies one base off it. CDR1 and CDR2 are drawn from the germline V gene: SNHLY, FYNNEI. Including the terminal cysteine and phenylalanine, the CDR3 comprises 13 residues. Only CDR3 DNA is held: 39 bases, read in frame from base 1. Trimmed from V: 8 bases; trimmed from J: 4 bases; junction bases lacking a gene match: 8. TCRbeta CDR3 regions were amplified from genomic DNA by means of the immunoSEQ Assay, a bias-controlled multiplex PCR. The original pipeline was this. Nucleated cell counts per sample were estimated from amplification of reference gene primers within the assay. Sequence reads were collapsed and filtered to measure the absolute abundance of every unique TCRbeta CDR3 rearrangement. For each sample, productive Simpson clonality was calculated as the square root of Simpson's diversity index across productive rearrangements. TCRdb holds this immuneACCESS table with in-frame rearrangements only. Some clones are missing; in checked studies, unresolved V genes explain under half, and the rest has no known cause. V and J calls and clone size are those listed in that table; D and trimming were worked out from the DNA. Present in this sample are under 300,000 clones, around 90% of which were seen just once. Together, the top ten hold under 2.5% of the sample.

This entry is derived from a study of blood T cell repertoires in COVID-19 (dated by TCRdb to 2019 to 2021). For the wider study: Samples covering the acute and convalescent phases of COVID-19 were provided by collaborators in the United States, Italy and Spain. The material from the prospective study consisted of cDNA or gDNA derived from T cells, B-cell-depleted T cells, or PBMCs. Subjects who had been exposed to COVID-19, were actively infected with it, or had recovered from it provided the deeply sampled blood TCRbeta repertoires that made up the dataset. The repertoires were released in a freely available public database intended as a resource for research on the immune response to SARS-CoV-2. Samples came from the ongoing ImmuneRACE study (first 160 participants) plus 1,254 subjects from 6 global collaborators. Nearly every sample came with metadata listing a de-identified subject ID, COVID-19 status, age in years and sex. Where available, HLA class I and class II types were taken from metadata supplied by the sample provider and were not determined by assay-based typing. The full study reports these points: The amount of clinical and demographic metadata varied by source and participant and was provided uncurated.

Participants in the prospective study were aged about 18 to 95 years, lived in over 20 United States geographic areas, and enrolled through a virtual design. In the prospective study, cohorts were assigned on the basis of participant-reported clinical history obtained from a screening survey and a study questionnaire. Recovered participants in ImmuneRACE Cohort 3 were defined by two consecutive negative NP/OP PCR tests, clearance by a healthcare professional, or resolution of symptoms. Each participant in the prospective study had whole blood, serum and a nasopharyngeal or oropharyngeal swab collected by mobile phlebotomists. Participants in the prospective study had the option to provide additional blood draws and questionnaires over a 2-month period. Before DNA extraction, prospective study blood samples were shipped either frozen or at room temperature.

This sequence uses TRBV2 and TRBJ2-7; TRBD1 lines up with 7 middle nucleotides. The sample comprised PBMCs or T cells enriched from blood (not recorded which). This receptor was taken from a woman aged 18-29 years who had recovered from COVID-19. The DNA reads TGTGCCAGCGGGGACAGTGCCGAGTACGAGCAGTACTTC. Its amino acids are CASGDSAEYEQYF.